Listed here are 24 T cell receptor beta chains from one sample, sequenced in a study of cytomegalovirus exposure and HLA in healthy donors. Researchers ran the PCR with 60 Vbeta and 13 Jbeta primers. This table comes from immunoSEQ multiplex PCR, and its TCRdb copy is limited to in-frame clones, with some not included. This table holds more than 90,000 clones, approximately 89% found once. Material: PBMCs. The receptors here all came from a man aged 25 to 45 in good health and CMV-seronegative.

V is TRBV18 and J is TRBJ2-7; TRBD2 matches 12 bases. Germline lookup yields CDR1 KGHSH and CDR2 LQKENI. This CDR3 has 17 amino acids. With 4 bases clipped from V and 5 bases from J, the junction kept 12 bases outside the gene matches. CDR3 in DNA: TGTGCCAGCTCACTTAGACTAGCGGGAGCCCCGGACCACGAGCAGTACTTC. This translates into CASSLRLAGAPDHEQYF.

The chain employs TRBV10-3 and TRBJ1-5, with 8 nucleotides matching TRBD1. Unmatched junction bases numbered 4, after V lost 3 bases and J lost 0 bases. Germline CDR1 is ENHRY and CDR2 is SYGVKD. This CDR3 comprises 16 residues. In DNA, the CDR3 is TGTGCCATCAGTGACCGTGGACAGGGTAGCAATCAGCCCCAGCATTTT. Protein product: CAISDRGQGSNQPQHF.

The genes are TRBV5-1 and TRBJ2-7; tentative D call: TRBD1 (6 bases). CDR1 and CDR2 from the germline V gene are SGHRS and YFSETQ. The length of the CDR3 is 11 residues. V was shortened by 7 bases and J by 2 bases, with 7 bases between the two germline ends. The CDR3: CASRTAYEQYF. In DNA, the CDR3 is TGCGCCAGCCGGACAGCCTACGAGCAGTACTTC.

The chain employs TRBV4-1 and TRBJ1-3; 7 bases are shared with TRBD1. Trimming removed 1 base from V and 1 base from J; junction bases left unmatched: 10. The CDR3 runs to 18 residues. CDR1 and CDR2 (germline): MGHRA, YSYEKL. CDR3 in DNA: TGCGCCAGCAGCCAAGTGGGCGTCGACAGGGAATCTGGAAACACCATATATTTT. Protein product: CASSQVGVDRESGNTIYF.

V is TRBV18 and J is TRBJ2-2; the D gene is possibly TRBD2 (6 bases). Germline CDR1 KGHSH, CDR2 LQKENI. This CDR3 comprises 17 residues. The V and J ends lost 0 bases and 7 bases respectively, with 18 bases between them. DNA for the CDR3: TGTGCCAGCTCACCACCGACCGGGAGAGGGTTTATCGGGGAGCTGTTTTTT. This encodes CASSPPTGRGFIGELFF.

The chain couples TRBV2 to TRBJ2-7; 7 positions agree with TRBD1. The CDR3 extends over 19 amino acids. V was clipped by 2 bases and J by 7 bases; unmatched bases: 23. Germline assignment: CDR1 SNHLY and CDR2 FYNNEI. In DNA, the CDR3 is TGTGCCAGCAGTGAATGGGGCACGGGACAGCCCGATTGGGTTAGGGAGCAGTACTTC. Translated, it gives CASSEWGTGQPDWVREQYF.

The V and J genes are TRBV7-3 and TRBJ2-1; 8 positions match TRBD2. Germline assignment: CDR1 SGHTA and CDR2 FQGTGA. This CDR3 region has 15 residues. J gave up 10 bases and V 1 base, and 9 bases lay outside the gene matches. CDR3 sequence reads: CASSLNGRASDEQFF. The CDR3 bases are TGTGCCAGCAGCTTAAACGGGAGGGCCTCGGACGAGCAGTTCTTC.

This clone was detected a few times. The V and J genes are TRBV25-1 and TRBJ2-5, with a possible D match to TRBD1 (5 bases). Germline CDR1 MGHDK, CDR2 SYGVNS. This CDR3 region has 14 residues. Trimming stripped 8 bases from V and 5 bases from J, with 18 bases between. As DNA, the CDR3 is TGTGCCAGCCGCCACCAGGGTGATTCGGAGACCCAGTACTTC. This gives the protein CASRHQGDSETQYF. The complete variable domain, with remaining parts taken from reference TRBV25-1 and TRBJ2-5, reads EADIYQTPRYLVIGTGKKITLECSQTMGHDKMYWYQQDPGMELHLIHYSYGVNSTEKGDLSSESTVSRIRTEHFPLTLESARPSHTSQYLCASRHQGDSETQYFGPGTRLLVL.

The CDR3 nucleotides are TGTGCCAGCAGCGGATCAACTAGCGGGAGCCCAGATACGCAGTATTTT. It codes for CASSGSTSGSPDTQYF. The chain joins TRBV9 to TRBJ2-3; 11 nucleotides line up with TRBD2. V was clipped by 3 bases and J by 4 bases; unmatched bases: 7. The CDR3 is made up of 16 amino acids. Germline-derived CDR1 and CDR2 are SGDLS and YYNGEE.

The chain uses TRBV4-2 and TRBJ1-2; D not certain. Germline lookup yields CDR1 LGHNA and CDR2 YNFKEQ. The V end was cut by 1 base, the J end by 0 bases, with 12 bases between. This CDR3 region has 16 residues. The CDR3 spells CASSQVALPANYGYTF. DNA for the CDR3: TGTGCCAGCAGCCAAGTGGCATTGCCAGCTAACTATGGCTACACCTTC.

This chain links TRBV4-2 with TRBJ1-5, with D unresolved. This CDR3 contains 15 residues. V gave up 1 base and J gave up 3 bases, with 10 bases separating them. Germline V lookup: CDR1 LGHNA, CDR2 YNFKEQ. CDR3 loop: CASSQVEGINQPQHF. DNA of the CDR3: TGTGCCAGCAGCCAAGTCGAGGGAATCAATCAGCCCCAGCATTTT.

The chain recombines TRBV5-5 with TRBJ2-7; the D gene is possibly TRBD1 (6 bases). Per germline, CDR1 SGHKS and CDR2 YYEKEE (reference sequence). This CDR3 is 12 amino acids long. V lost 4 bases and J 6 bases, leaving 11 bases between the germline ends. The CDR3 protein is CASSHREGEQYF. CDR3 nucleotides: TGTGCCAGCAGCCACAGGGAAGGCGAGCAGTACTTC.

The genes are TRBV10-3 and TRBJ1-5, with 7 bases matching TRBD1. Per germline, CDR1 ENHRY and CDR2 SYGVKD. V lost 8 bases and J lost 1; bases outside the gene matches: 5. The CDR3 loop spans 14 amino acids. The CDR3 loop reads CAIGRTGSNQPQHF. DNA of the CDR3: TGTGCCATCGGTCGGACAGGAAGCAATCAGCCCCAGCATTTT.

V and J are TRBV2 and TRBJ1-1, with TRBD1 as a possible D gene (5 bases). The germline V gene has CDR1 SNHLY and CDR2 FYNNEI. The CDR3 is 13 residues long. V was clipped by 6 bases and J by 1 base, with 9 bases between them. The CDR3 loop is CASRNQGNTEAFF. CDR3 nucleotide sequence: TGTGCCAGCAGGAACCAGGGGAACACTGAAGCTTTCTTT.

This sequence joins TRBV6-5 and TRBJ1-6, with TRBD1 matching over 8 bases. The germline CDR1 and CDR2 sequences are MNHEY and SVGAGI. V shed 6 bases, J shed 7 bases, and the junction held 5 bases outside the gene matches. The CDR3 runs to 14 residues. As DNA, the CDR3 is TGTGCCAGCAGCGTTACAGGGGGAAATTCACCCCTCCACTTT. Its translation is CASSVTGGNSPLHF.

V is TRBV7-2 and J is TRBJ2-5; the match to TRBD2 covers 7 bases. The CDR3 extends over 15 amino acids. Per the germline V gene, CDR1 is SGHTA and CDR2 is FQGNSA. V lost 2 bases and J lost 10; bases outside the gene matches: 13. Here the CDR3 reads CASSLTPTEGGSQYF. The CDR3 DNA is TGTGCCAGCAGCTTAACTCCCACTGAGGGCGGGAGCCAGTACTTC.

This clone was observed once. This sequence joins TRBV28 and TRBJ2-1, with 7 bases matching TRBD2. The CDR3 loop spans 13 amino acids. J was trimmed by 5 bases and V by 3 bases; bases with no gene match: 1. Per germline, CDR1 MDHEN and CDR2 SYDVKM. CDR3 DNA: TGTGCCAGCAGTTTTGGGAGGGACAATGAGCAGTTCTTC. Translated, it gives CASSFGRDNEQFF.

The V and J genes are TRBV27 and TRBJ2-7; 8 bases agree with TRBD1. The CDR3 has 16 residues. The germline V gene encodes CDR1 MNHEY and CDR2 SMNVEV (reference sequence). The V and J ends lost 0 bases and 7 bases, in that order; junction bases with no gene match: 11. CDR3 DNA: TGTGCCAGCAGTTTATCTTTGGGACAGGCGACTAGGGAGCAGTACTTC. It is translated as CASSLSLGQATREQYF.

The rearrangement uses TRBV7-9 and TRBJ1-4; perhaps TRBD1 as D (5 bases). The CDR3 loop spans 14 amino acids. The V end was cut by 2 bases, the J end by 7 bases, with 11 bases between. Germline loops: CDR1 SEHNR, CDR2 FQNEAQ (reference sequence). This chain's CDR3 is CASSLTRGGEKLFF. In nucleotides, the CDR3 is TGTGCCAGCAGCTTAACACGGGGGGGTGAAAAACTGTTTTTT.

This rearrangement joins TRBV5-1 to TRBJ2-7; D possibly corresponds to TRBD1 (5 bases). V was pared by 0 bases and J by 5 bases, with 9 bases between. This CDR3 has 13 residues. Germline CDR1 and CDR2: SGHRS and YFSETQ. For the CDR3, the DNA is TGCGCCAGCAGCTTGGAGGGGTTCAACGAGCAGTACTTC. Translation gives CASSLEGFNEQYF.

This clone showed up just a few times. This rearrangement joins TRBV28 to TRBJ1-6, with 8 bases that match TRBD1. The V gene end was trimmed by 8 bases and the J gene end by 9 bases; junction bases not matched to a gene: 12. This CDR3 region has 15 residues. Germline CDR1 is MDHEN and CDR2 is SYDVKM. The CDR3 DNA reads TGTGCCAGCGCATCGCCCAGGGGGCGAGGTTCACCCCTCCACTTT. Protein sequence: CASASPRGRGSPLHF.

The rearrangement uses TRBV19 and TRBJ2-2, with D unresolved. Per germline, CDR1 LNHDA and CDR2 SQIVND (reference sequence). V lost 5 bases, J lost 6 bases, and 16 bases lay in between. The CDR3 is made up of 15 amino acids. CDR3 DNA sequence: TGTGCCAGTAGTCCGGGTGGGTCACTTCCCGGGGAGCTGTTTTTT. It is translated as CASSPGGSLPGELFF.

The chain carries TRBV9 and TRBJ2-1; TRBD1 is a possible D gene (5 bases). Trimming stripped 2 bases from V and 9 bases from J, with 15 bases between. CDR1 is SGDLS and CDR2 is YYNGEE in the germline V gene. The CDR3 has 14 residues. The CDR3 region is CASSVAPQGREQFF. The DNA of the CDR3 is TGTGCCAGCAGCGTGGCGCCCCAGGGCCGTGAGCAGTTCTTC.

V gene TRBV2 combines with J gene TRBJ2-5, with 10 nucleotides matching TRBD2. There are 14 residues in the CDR3. The V gene end was trimmed by 5 bases and the J gene end by 4 bases; junction bases not matched to a gene: 4. Germline assignment: CDR1 SNHLY and CDR2 FYNNEI. In DNA, the CDR3 is TGTGCCAGCAGTTCACTAGCGGGGTCAGAGACCCAGTACTTC. Its translation: CASSSLAGSETQYF.